A selection of T cell receptor beta chains follows, all from one sample in a study of T cell repertoires in aging, cancer and after chemotherapy. TCRdb reanalysed the multiplex PCR reads using MiXCR and keeps one entry per CDR3 protein. This table has roughly 1,400 distinct CDR3 sequences, over 25% appearing once. Material: blood. These receptors originate from a human donor with a solid tumor. The CDR3 runs from the conserved cysteine through the conserved F or W. D genes are given only for firm matches. The size field is filled for only some rows; it gives once, few, many or a size class.

>TRBD1|few|TRBJ2-6|TRBV15
CATSSPGQGYSGANVLTF
TGTGCCACCAGCAGCCCGGGACAGGGTTACTCTGGGGCCAACGTCCTGACTTTC
>TRBD2|-|TRBJ2-3|TRBV20-1
CSASRLASTDTQYF
TGCAGTGCTAGCCGACTAGCGAGCACAGATACGCAGTATTTT
>-|large|TRBJ1-2|TRBV6-6
CATVDRPTNGYTF
TGTGCCACCGTTGACAGACCGACGAACGGCTACACCTTC
>TRBD2|few|TRBJ2-1|TRBV19
CASSGLAGAYNEQFF
TGTGCCAGTAGTGGGTTAGCGGGGGCCTACAATGAGCAGTTCTTC
>-|-|TRBJ2-3|TRBV5-6
CASSLVRGGGTDTQYF
TGTGCCAGCAGCTTGGTAAGGGGGGGAGGCACAGATACGCAGTATTTT
>-|large|TRBJ1-2|TRBV7-2
CASRLYGYTF
TGTGCCAGCAGGCTGTATGGCTACACCTTC
>TRBD2|few|TRBJ2-7|TRBV25-1
CASRTSGGYEQYF
TGTGCCAGCAGAACTAGCGGGGGTTACGAGCAGTACTTC
>-|-|TRBJ2-7|TRBV20-1
CSARDKRGPEQYF
TGCAGTGCTAGAGATAAAAGGGGCCCCGAGCAGTACTTC
>-|large|TRBJ1-1|TRBV29-1
CSVDTEAFF
TGCAGCGTTGACACTGAAGCTTTCTTT
>-|-|TRBJ1-4|TRBV10-1
CASSEPSAGATNEKLFF
TGCGCCAGCAGTGAGCCTTCAGCGGGCGCAACTAATGAAAAACTGTTTTTT
>-|-|TRBJ2-6|TRBV24-1
CATSDARGVPGLCSGANVLTF
TGTGCCACCAGTGATGCGCGGGGAGTCCCCGGGCTGTGCTCTGGGGCCAACGTCCTGACTTTC
>TRBD2|-|TRBJ2-1|TRBV7-2
CASNSRLASYNKQFF
TGTGCCAGCAACTCGAGACTAGCTTCCTACAATAAGCAGTTCTTC
>-|-|TRBJ2-7|TRBV24-1
CATSEPGRYEQYF
TGTGCCACCAGTGAACCGGGCCGGTACGAGCAGTACTTC
>-|large|TRBJ1-3|TRBV29-1
CSVEEWGAGNTIYF
TGCAGCGTTGAAGAGTGGGGGGCTGGAAACACCATATATTTT
>-|-|TRBJ1-1|TRBV7-2
CASSQRDSMNTEAFF
TGTGCCAGCAGTCAACGCGACAGTATGAACACTGAAGCTTTCTTT
>TRBD2|large|TRBJ2-7|TRBV6-5
CASSYSASGLSYEQYF
TGTGCCAGCAGTTACTCGGCTAGCGGCCTTTCCTACGAGCAGTACTTC
>TRBD2|few|TRBJ2-1|TRBV7-9
CASSPLSGSWVNEQFF
TGTGCCAGCAGCCCCCTTAGCGGGAGCTGGGTCAATGAGCAGTTCTTC
>-|-|TRBJ2-3|TRBV4-3
CASSQDREYTDTQYF
TGCGCCAGCAGCCAAGATCGGGAGTACACAGATACGCAGTATTTT
>TRBD1|-|TRBJ2-7|TRBV10-3
CAITPGGYKQYF
TGTGCCATCACCCCAGGGGGCTACAAGCAGTACTTC
>-|large|TRBJ1-2|TRBV30
CAWSLGINYGYTF
TGTGCCTGGAGTCTAGGGATTAACTATGGCTACACCTTC
>-|-|TRBJ1-2|TRBV5-1
CASSPSGGGQGYTF
TGCGCCAGCAGCCCCTCTGGGGGAGGCCAAGGCTACACCTTC
>-|few|TRBJ1-3|TRBV20-1
CSARGNTRDTIYF
TGCAGTGCTAGAGGGAACACGCGGGACACCATATATTTT
>-|once|TRBJ2-1|TRBV7-9
CASSLGGQGAYNEQFF
TGTGCCAGCAGCTTAGGGGGTCAGGGAGCCTACAATGAGCAGTTCTTC
>-|-|TRBJ1-4|TRBV5-4
CASGPGAEKLFF
TGTGCCAGCGGTCCAGGGGCAGAAAAACTGTTTTTT
>-|-|TRBJ2-2|TRBV24-1
CATSDWTHYTGELFF
TGTGCCACCAGTGATTGGACTCACTACACCGGGGAGCTGTTTTTT
>-|-|TRBJ2-2|TRBV30
CAWSVWRAGELFF
TGTGCCTGGAGTGTTTGGAGGGCCGGGGAGCTGTTTTTT